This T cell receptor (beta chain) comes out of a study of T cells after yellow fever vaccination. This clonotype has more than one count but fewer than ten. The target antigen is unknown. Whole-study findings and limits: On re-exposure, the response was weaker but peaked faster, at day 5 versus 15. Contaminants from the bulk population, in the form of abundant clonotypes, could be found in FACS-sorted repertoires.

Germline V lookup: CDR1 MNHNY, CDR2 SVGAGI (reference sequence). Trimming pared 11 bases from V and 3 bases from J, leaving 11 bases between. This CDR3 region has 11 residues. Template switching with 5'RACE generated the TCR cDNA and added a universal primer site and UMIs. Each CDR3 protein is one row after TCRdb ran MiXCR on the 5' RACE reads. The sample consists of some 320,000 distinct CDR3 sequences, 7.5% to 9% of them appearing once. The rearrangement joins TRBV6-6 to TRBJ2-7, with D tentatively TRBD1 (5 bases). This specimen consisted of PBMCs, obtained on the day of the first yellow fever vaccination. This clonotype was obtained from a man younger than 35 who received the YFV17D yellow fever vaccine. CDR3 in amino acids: CAVWGIYEQYF. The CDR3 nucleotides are TGTGCCGTGTGGGGCATCTACGAGCAGTACTTC.